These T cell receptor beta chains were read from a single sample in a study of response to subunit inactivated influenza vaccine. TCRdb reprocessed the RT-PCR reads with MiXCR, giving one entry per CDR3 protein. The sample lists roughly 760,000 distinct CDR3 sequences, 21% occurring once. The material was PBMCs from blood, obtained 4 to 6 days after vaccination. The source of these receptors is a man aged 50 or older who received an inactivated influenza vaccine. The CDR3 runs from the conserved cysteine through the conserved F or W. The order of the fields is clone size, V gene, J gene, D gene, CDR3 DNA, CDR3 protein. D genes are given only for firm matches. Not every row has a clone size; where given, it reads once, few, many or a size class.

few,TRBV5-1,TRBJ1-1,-,TGCGCCAGCAGCATTGGGACCATGAACACTGAAGCTTTCTTT,CASSIGTMNTEAFF
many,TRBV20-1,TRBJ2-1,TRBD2,TGCAGTGCTAGAGACCCTAGCGGGTACTACAATGAGCAGTTCTTC,CSARDPSGYYNEQFF
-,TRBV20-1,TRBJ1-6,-,TGCAGTGCCGGGACGGGGCTTAATTCACCCCTCCACTTT,CSAGTGLNSPLHF
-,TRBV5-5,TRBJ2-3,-,TGTGCCAGCAGCTTGGCTCTGGGGAATTATGCAGATACGCAGTATTTT,CASSLALGNYADTQYF
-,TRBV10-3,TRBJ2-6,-,TGTGCCATCAAGGAGGACCGTAGCTCTGGGGCCAACGTCCTGACTTTC,CAIKEDRSSGANVLTF
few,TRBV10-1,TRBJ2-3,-,TGCGCCAGCAGTGAGGGGCCTAGGGTGGCAGATACGCAGTATTTT,CASSEGPRVADTQYF
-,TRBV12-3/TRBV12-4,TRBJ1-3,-,TGTGCCAGCAGTTTAGCGCAAAGATACTCTGGAAACACCATATATTTT,CASSLAQRYSGNTIYF
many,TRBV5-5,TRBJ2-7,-,TGTGCCAGCAAGACTAGCTACGAGCAGTACTTC,CASKTSYEQYF
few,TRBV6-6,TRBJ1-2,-,TGTGCCACTTGTAGGACAGCTAACTATGGCTACACCTTC,CATCRTANYGYTF
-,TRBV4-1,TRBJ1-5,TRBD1,TGCGCCAGCAGCCTCCAGGACAGGAGCAATCAGCCCCAGCATTTT,CASSLQDRSNQPQHF
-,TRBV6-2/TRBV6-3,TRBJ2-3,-,TGTGCCAGCAGTATTCGCAGCGGCACAGATACGCAGTATTTT,CASSIRSGTDTQYF
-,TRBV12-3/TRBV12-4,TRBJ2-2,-,TGTGCCAGCAGTCCATTATGGGGCCCCGCCGGGGAGCTGTTTTTT,CASSPLWGPAGELFF
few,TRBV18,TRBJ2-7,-,TGTGCCAGCTCCCTAGAACAGTACGAGCAGTACTTC,CASSLEQYEQYF
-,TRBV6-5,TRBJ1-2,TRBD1,TGTGCCAGCAGTTGGACAGGGAACTATGGCTACACCTTC,CASSWTGNYGYTF
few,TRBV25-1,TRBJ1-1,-,TGTGCCAGCAGTGAATGGGGGCTGAACACTGAAGCTTTCTTT,CASSEWGLNTEAFF
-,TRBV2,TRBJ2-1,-,TGTGCCAGCAGGGATCACAATGAGCAGTTCTTC,CASRDHNEQFF
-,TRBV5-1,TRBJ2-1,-,TGCGCCAGCAGACCGCAACAGCCCTACAATGAGCAGTTCTTC,CASRPQQPYNEQFF
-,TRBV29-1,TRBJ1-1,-,TGCAGCGTTGTCGGGGGGAGTGCTGAAGCTTTCTTT,CSVVGGSAEAFF
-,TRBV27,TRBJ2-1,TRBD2,TGTGCCAGCAGTTTCGGGACTAGCGGGGTCCGTGAGCAGTTCTTC,CASSFGTSGVREQFF
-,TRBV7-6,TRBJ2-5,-,TGTGCCAGCAGCTTAGAGTGGGCCGAAGAGACCCAGTACTTC,CASSLEWAEETQYF
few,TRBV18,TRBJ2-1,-,TGTGCCAGCTCAGAAAGAAGGGCTGGCGTCAATGAGCAGTTCTTC,CASSERRAGVNEQFF
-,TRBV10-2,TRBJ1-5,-,TGCGCCAGCAGTCTTCCAGGGGAGCAGCCCCAGCATTTT,CASSLPGEQPQHF
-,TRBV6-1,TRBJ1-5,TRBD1,TGTGCCAGCAGTGAAAGAACGGGACAGTGGAATCAGCCCCAGCATTTT,CASSERTGQWNQPQHF
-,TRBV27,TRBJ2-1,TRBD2,TGTGCCAGCAGTCCCACCGGGACTAGCGGGGGGCCAGGGTCTAATGAGCAGTTCTTC,CASSPTGTSGGPGSNEQFF
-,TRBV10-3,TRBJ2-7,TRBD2,TGTGCCATCAGGGCCTCCTTAGCGGGGACGAGCTCCTACGAGCAGTACTTC,CAIRASLAGTSSYEQYF
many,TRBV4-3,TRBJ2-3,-,TGCGCCAGCAGCCAAGACGGGGGGCCCTCGGATACGCAGTATTTT,CASSQDGGPSDTQYF
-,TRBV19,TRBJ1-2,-,TGTGCCAGTAGTGTCGGGCGGGATTATGGCTACACCTTC,CASSVGRDYGYTF
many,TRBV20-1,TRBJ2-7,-,TGCAGTGCTAGCGCCCGGTCGCGAGAAGTCTACGAGCAGTACTTC,CSASARSREVYEQYF
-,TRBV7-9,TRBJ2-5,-,TGTGCCAGCAGCTTAGATTGGGGACATCAAGAGACCCAGTACTTC,CASSLDWGHQETQYF
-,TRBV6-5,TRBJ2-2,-,TGTGCCAGCAGTTCCGCACCCGGGGAGCTGTTTTTT,CASSSAPGELFF
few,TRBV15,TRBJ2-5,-,TGTGCCACCAGCAGAGCCCCAGAAGAGACCCAGTACTTC,CATSRAPEETQYF
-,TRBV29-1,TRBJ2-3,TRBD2,TGCAGCGTAATAGCGGGGGCCACAGATACGCAGTATTTT,CSVIAGATDTQYF
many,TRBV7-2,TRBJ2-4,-,TGTGCCAGCAGCTTAGCGGGCGCCAAAAACATTCAGTACTTC,CASSLAGAKNIQYF
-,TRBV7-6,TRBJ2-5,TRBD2,TGTGCCAGCAGCAAACCCCCCCCTAGCGGGCAAGAGACCCAGTACTTC,CASSKPPPSGQETQYF
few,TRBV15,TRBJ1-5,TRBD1,TGTGCCACCAGCGGGGGACAGGGGGAGAATCAGCCCCAGCATTTT,CATSGGQGENQPQHF